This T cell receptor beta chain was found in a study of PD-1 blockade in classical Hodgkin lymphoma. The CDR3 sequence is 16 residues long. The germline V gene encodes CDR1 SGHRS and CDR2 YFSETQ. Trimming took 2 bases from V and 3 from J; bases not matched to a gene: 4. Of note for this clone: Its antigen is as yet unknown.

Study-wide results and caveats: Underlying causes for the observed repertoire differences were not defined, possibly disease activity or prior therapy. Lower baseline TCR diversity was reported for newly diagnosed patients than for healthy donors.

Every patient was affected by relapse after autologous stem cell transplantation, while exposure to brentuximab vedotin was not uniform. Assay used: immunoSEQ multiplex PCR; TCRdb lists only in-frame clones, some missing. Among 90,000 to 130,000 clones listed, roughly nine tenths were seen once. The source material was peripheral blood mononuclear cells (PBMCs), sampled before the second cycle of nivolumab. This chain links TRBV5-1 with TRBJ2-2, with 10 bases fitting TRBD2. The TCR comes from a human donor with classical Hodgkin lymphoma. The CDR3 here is CASSFPGTSDTGELFF. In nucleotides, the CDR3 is TGCGCCAGCAGCTTTCCAGGGACTAGCGACACCGGGGAGCTGTTTTTT.